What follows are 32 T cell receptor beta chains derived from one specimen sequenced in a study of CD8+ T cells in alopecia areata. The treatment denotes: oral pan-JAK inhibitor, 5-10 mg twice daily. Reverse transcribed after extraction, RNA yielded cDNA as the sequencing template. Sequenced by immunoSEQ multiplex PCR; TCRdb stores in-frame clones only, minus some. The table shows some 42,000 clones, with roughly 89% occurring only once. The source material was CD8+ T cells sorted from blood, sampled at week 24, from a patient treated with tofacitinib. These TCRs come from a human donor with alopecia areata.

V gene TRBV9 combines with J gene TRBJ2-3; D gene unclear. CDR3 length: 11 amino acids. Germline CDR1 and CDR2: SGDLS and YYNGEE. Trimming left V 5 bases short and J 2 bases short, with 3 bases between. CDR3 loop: CASSHTDTQYF. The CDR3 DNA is TGTGCCAGCAGTCACACAGATACGCAGTATTTT.

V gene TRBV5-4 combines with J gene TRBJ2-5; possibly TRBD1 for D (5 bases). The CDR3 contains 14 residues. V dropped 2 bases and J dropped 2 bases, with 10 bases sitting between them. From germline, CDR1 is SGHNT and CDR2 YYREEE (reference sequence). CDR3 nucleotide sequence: TGTGCCAGCAGCTTCTTTGACAGACAAGAGACCCAGTACTTC. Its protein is CASSFFDRQETQYF.

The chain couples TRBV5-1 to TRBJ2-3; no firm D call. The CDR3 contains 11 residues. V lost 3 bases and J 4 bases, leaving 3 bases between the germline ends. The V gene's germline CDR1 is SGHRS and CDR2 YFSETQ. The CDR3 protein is CASSWSDTQYF. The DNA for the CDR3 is TGCGCCAGCAGCTGGTCAGATACGCAGTATTTT. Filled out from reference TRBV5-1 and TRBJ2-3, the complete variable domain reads KAGVTQTPRYLIKTRGQQVTLSCSPISGHRSVSWYQQTPGQGLQFLFEYFSETQRNKGNFPGRFSGRQFSNSRSEMNVSTLELGDSALYLCASSWSDTQYFGPGTRLTVL.

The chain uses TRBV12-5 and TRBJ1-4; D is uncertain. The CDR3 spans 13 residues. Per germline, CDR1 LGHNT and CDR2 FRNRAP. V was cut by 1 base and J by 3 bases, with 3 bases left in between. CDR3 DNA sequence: TGTGCTAGTGGTTTGGGGGCTAATGAAAAACTGTTTTTT. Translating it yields CASGLGANEKLFF.

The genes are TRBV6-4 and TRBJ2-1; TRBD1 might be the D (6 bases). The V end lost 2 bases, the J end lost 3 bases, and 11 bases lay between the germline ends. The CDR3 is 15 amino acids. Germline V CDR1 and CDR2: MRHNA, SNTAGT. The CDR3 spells CASSDGTGNYNEQFF. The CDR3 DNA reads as TGTGCCAGCAGTGACGGCACAGGGAACTACAATGAGCAGTTCTTC.

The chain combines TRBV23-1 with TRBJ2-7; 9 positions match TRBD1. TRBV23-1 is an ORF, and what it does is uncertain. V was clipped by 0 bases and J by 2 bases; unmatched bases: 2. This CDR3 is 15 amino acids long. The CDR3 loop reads CASSQSRQGAYEQYF. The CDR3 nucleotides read TGCGCCAGCAGTCAATCTAGACAGGGGGCCTACGAGCAGTACTTC.

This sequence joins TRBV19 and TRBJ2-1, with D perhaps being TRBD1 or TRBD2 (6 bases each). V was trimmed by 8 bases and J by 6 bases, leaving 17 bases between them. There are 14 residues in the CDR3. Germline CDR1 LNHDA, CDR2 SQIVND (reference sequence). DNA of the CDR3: TGTGCCAGTTCGGACGGGGGCTCTCTCAATGAGCAGTTCTTC. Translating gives CASSDGGSLNEQFF. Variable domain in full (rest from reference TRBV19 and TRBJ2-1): DGGITQSPKYLFRKEGQNVTLSCEQNLNHDAMYWYRQDPGQGLRLIYYSQIVNDFQKGDIAEGYSVSREKKESFPLTVTSAQKNPTAFYLCASSDGGSLNEQFFGPGTRLTVL.

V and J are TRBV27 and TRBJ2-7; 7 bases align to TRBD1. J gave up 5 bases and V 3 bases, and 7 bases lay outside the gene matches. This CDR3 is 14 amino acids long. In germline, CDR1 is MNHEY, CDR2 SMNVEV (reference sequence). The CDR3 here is CASSFLGQNHEQYF. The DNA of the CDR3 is TGTGCCAGCAGTTTCCTGGGACAGAACCACGAGCAGTACTTC.

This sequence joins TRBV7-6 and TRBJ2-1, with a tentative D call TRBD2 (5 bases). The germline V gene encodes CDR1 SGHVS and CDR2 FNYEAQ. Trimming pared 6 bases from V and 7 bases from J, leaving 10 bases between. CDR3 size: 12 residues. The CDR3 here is CASRNPGNEQFF. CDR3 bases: TGTGCCAGCAGAAATCCGGGGAATGAGCAGTTCTTC.

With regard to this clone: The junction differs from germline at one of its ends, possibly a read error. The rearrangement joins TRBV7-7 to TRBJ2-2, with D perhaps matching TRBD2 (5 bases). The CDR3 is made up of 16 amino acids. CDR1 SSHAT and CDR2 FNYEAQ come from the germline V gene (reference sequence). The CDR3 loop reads CASSLDPGMNTGELFF. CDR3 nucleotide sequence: TGTGCTAGCAGCTTAGATCCGGGGATGAACACCGGGGAGCTGTTTTTT.

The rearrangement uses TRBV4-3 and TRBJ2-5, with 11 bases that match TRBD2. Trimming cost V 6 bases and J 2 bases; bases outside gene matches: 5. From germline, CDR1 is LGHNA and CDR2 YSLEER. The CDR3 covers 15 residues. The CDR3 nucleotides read TGCGCCAGCAGACTTACTAGCGGGGGACAAGAGACCCAGTACTTC. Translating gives CASRLTSGGQETQYF.

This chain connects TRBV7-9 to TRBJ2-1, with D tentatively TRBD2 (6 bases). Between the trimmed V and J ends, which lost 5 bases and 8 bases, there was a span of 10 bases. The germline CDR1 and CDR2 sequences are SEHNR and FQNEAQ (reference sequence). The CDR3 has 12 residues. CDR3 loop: CASSHPGDEQFF. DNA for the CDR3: TGTGCCAGCAGCCACCCGGGGGATGAGCAGTTCTTC.

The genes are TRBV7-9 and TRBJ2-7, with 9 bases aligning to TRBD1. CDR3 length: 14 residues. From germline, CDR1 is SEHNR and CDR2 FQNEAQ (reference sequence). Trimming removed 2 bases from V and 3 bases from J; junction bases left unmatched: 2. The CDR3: CASSLLGQGYEQYF. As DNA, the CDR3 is TGTGCCAGCAGCTTACTGGGACAGGGCTACGAGCAGTACTTC.

In DNA form, the CDR3 reads TGTGCCAGCAGCTTAACACCCTCCTACGAGCAGTACTTC. Amino acids: CASSLTPSYEQYF. The V gene is TRBV7-2, the J gene TRBJ2-7; no clear D. V was trimmed by 2 bases and J by 0 bases, leaving 5 bases between them. This CDR3 has 13 residues. Germline V CDR1 and CDR2: SGHTA, FQGNSA. The full variable domain, completed using reference TRBV7-2 and TRBJ2-7, is GAGVSQSPSNKVTEKGKDVELRCDPISGHTALYWYRQSLGQGLEFLIYFQGNSAPDKSGLPSDRFSAERTGGSVSTLTIQRTQQEDSAVYLCASSLTPSYEQYFGPGTRLTVT.

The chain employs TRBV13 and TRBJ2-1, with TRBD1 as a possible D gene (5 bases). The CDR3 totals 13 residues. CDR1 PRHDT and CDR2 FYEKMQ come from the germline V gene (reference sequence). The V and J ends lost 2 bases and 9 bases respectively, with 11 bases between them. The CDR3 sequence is CASSLRQGGEQFF. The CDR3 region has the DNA TGTGCCAGCAGCTTACGCCAGGGTGGTGAGCAGTTCTTC.

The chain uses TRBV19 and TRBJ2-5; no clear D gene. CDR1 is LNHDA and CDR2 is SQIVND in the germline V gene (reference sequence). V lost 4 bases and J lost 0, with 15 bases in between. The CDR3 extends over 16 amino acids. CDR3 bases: TGTGCCAGTAGTACTCGATCAGCGAAGTACCAAGAGACCCAGTACTTC. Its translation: CASSTRSAKYQETQYF.

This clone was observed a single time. CDR3 region: CASRSPMEGETQYF. The CDR3 bases are TGTGCCAGCAGATCCCCTATGGAGGGCGAGACCCAGTACTTC. The chain links TRBV28 to TRBJ2-5; maybe TRBD2 (6 bases). The CDR3 sequence is 14 residues long. The V gene's germline CDR1 is MDHEN and CDR2 SYDVKM. V lost 6 bases, J lost 5 bases, and 16 bases lay in between.

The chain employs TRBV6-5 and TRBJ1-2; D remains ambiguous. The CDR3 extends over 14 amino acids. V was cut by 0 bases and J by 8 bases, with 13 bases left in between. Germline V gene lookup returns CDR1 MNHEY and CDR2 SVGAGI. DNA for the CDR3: TGTGCCAGCAGTTACTCGAGTCGGTGGTTCGGCTACACCTTC. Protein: CASSYSSRWFGYTF.

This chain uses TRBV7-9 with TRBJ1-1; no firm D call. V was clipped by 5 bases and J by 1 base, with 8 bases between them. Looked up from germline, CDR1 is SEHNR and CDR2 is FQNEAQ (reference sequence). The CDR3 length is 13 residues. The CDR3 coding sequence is TGTGCCAGCAGCCCCCCGGGGAACACTGAAGCTTTCTTT. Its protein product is CASSPPGNTEAFF.

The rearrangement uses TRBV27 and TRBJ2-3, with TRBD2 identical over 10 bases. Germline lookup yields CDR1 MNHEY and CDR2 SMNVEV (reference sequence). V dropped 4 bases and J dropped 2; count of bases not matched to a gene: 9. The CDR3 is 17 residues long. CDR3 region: CASSSHLAGGLTDTQYF. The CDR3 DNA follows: TGTGCCAGCAGTTCCCACTTAGCGGGGGGACTCACAGATACGCAGTATTTT.

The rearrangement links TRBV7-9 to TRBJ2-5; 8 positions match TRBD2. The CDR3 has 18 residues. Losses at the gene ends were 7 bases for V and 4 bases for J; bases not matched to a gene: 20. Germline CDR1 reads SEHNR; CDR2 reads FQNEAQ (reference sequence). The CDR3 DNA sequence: TGTGCCAGCAACAAAGGGAAAGGGACGGGGGGGAACGGAGAGACCCAGTACTTC. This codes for CASNKGKGTGGNGETQYF.

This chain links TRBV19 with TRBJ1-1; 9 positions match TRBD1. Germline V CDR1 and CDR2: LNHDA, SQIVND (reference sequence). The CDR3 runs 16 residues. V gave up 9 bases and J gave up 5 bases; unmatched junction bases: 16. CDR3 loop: CARASPGTGRGTEAFF. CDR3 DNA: TGTGCCAGAGCTAGTCCCGGGACAGGGAGGGGAACTGAAGCTTTCTTT. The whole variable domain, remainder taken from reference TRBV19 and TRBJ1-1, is DGGITQSPKYLFRKEGQNVTLSCEQNLNHDAMYWYRQDPGQGLRLIYYSQIVNDFQKGDIAEGYSVSREKKESFPLTVTSAQKNPTAFYLCARASPGTGRGTEAFFGQGTRLTVV.

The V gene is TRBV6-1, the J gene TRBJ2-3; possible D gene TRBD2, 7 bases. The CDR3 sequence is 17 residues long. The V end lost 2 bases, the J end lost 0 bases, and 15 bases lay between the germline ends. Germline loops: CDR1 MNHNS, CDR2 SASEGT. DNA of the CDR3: TGTGCCAGCAGTGAATCTTTGAGGGGGGGGAGCACAGATACGCAGTATTTT. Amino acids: CASSESLRGGSTDTQYF.

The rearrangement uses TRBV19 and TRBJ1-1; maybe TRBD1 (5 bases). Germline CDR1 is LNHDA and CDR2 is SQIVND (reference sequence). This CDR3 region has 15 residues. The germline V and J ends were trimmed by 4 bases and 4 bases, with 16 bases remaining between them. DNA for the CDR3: TGTGCCAGTAGTAGCCCAATTTCAGGGTTCACTGAAGCTTTCTTT. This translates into CASSSPISGFTEAFF. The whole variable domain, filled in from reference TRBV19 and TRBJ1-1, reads DGGITQSPKYLFRKEGQNVTLSCEQNLNHDAMYWYRQDPGQGLRLIYYSQIVNDFQKGDIAEGYSVSREKKESFPLTVTSAQKNPTAFYLCASSSPISGFTEAFFGQGTRLTVV.

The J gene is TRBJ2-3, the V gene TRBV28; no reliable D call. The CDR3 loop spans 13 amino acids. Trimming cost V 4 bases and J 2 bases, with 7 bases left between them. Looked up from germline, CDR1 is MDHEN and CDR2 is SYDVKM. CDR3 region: CASSSVLTDTQYF. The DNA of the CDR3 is TGTGCCAGCAGTTCAGTTCTCACAGATACGCAGTATTTT.

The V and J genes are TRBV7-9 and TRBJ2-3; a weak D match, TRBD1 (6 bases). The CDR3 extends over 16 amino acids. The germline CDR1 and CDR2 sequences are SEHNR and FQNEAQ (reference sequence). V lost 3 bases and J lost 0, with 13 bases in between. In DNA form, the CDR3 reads TGTGCCAGCAGCTTTGCGACAGGAACTAGCACAGATACGCAGTATTTT. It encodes CASSFATGTSTDTQYF. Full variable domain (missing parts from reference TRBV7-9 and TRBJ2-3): DTGVSQNPRHKITKRGQNVTFRCDPISEHNRLYWYRQTLGQGPEFLTYFQNEAQLEKSRLLSDRFSAERPKGSFSTLEIQRTEQGDSAMYLCASSFATGTSTDTQYFGPGTRLTVL.

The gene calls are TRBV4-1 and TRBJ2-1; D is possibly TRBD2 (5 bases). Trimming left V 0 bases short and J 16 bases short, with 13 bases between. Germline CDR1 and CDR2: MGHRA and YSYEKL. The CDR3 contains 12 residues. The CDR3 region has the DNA TGCGCCAGCAGCCAAGATTTACAGAGGGCTTTCTTC. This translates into CASSQDLQRAFF.

CDR3 DNA: TGTGCCAGCAGCTTCCGAGGTAACAATGAGCAGTTCTTC. Translating gives CASSFRGNNEQFF. The V call is TRBV5-4, the J call TRBJ2-1; D gene uncertain. Trimming took off 2 bases at V and 5 bases at J, with 8 bases between the two ends. The CDR3 extends over 13 amino acids. Germline lookup yields CDR1 SGHNT and CDR2 YYREEE (reference sequence).

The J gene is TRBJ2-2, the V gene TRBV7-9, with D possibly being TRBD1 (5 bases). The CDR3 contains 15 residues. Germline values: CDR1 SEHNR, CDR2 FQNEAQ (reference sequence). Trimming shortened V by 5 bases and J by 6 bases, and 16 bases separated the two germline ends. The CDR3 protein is CASSPLQGDAGELFF. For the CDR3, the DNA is TGTGCCAGCAGCCCCCTCCAAGGGGATGCCGGGGAGCTGTTTTTT.

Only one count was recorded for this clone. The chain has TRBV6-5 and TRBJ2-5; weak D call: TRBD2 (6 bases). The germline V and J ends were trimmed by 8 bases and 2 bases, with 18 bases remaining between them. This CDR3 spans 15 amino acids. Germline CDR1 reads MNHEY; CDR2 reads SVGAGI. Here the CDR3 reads CASAYSTSVQETQYF. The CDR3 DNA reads TGTGCCAGCGCCTACTCGACTAGTGTGCAAGAGACCCAGTACTTC.

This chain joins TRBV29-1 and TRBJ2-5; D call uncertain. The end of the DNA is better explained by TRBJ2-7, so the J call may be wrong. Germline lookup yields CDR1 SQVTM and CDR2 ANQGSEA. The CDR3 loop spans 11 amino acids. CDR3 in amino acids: CSVEDRHEQYF. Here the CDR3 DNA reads TGCAGCGTTGAAGATCGGCACGAGCAGTACTTC.

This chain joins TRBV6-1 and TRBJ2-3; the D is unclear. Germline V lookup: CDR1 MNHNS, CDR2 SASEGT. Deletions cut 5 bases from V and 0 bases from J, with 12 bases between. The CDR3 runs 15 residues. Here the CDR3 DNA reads TGTGCCAGCAGTAGGCTATCCCTTAGCACAGATACGCAGTATTTT. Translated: CASSRLSLSTDTQYF.